This T cell receptor beta chain was sequenced during a study of blood T cell repertoires in COVID-19. Profiled with immunoSEQ multiplex PCR; TCRdb holds only in-frame clones, not every one. Of 280,000 or so clones listed, roughly nine tenths are singletons. V shed 0 bases and J shed 6 bases, with 21 bases lying between them. Germline V lookup: CDR1 GTSNPN, CDR2 SVGIG (reference sequence). The CDR3 contains 16 residues. The sequenced sample consisted of PBMCs or T cells enriched from blood (not recorded which). The TCR sequence derives from a woman aged 50 to 60 who had been exposed to COVID-19. The chain uses TRBV30 and TRBJ2-7; weak D call: TRBD1 (6 bases). CDR3 region: CAWSVFTGILLGEQYF. CDR3 in DNA: TGTGCCTGGAGTGTATTTACAGGGATCCTCCTTGGCGAGCAGTACTTC.